These T cell receptor beta chains were read from a single sample in a study of OX40 agonist ivuxolimab in advanced cancers. TCRdb's copy holds only in-frame clones and misses some; the assay was immunoSEQ multiplex PCR. Of fewer than 30,000 clones in the sample, about two thirds were seen once. The source was CD4+ or CD8+ T cells sorted from blood, collected in a trial of the OX40 agonist ivuxolimab. Receptors originate from an adult with an advanced solid tumor such as melanoma, head and neck, liver or kidney cancer. The CDR3 runs from the conserved cysteine through the conserved F or W. D genes are given only for firm matches. Only part of the rows carry a size: once, few, many, or a class if the clone is expanded.

D gene: NA; clone size: NA; J gene: TRBJ2-7; V gene: TRBV6-5; CDR3 protein: CASSEPRYAYEQYF; CDR3 DNA: TGTGCCAGCAGCGAACCCAGGTACGCCTACGAGCAGTACTTC
D gene: NA; clone size: NA; J gene: TRBJ2-7; V gene: TRBV7-9; CDR3 protein: CASSLGDPRGREQYF; CDR3 DNA: TGTGCCAGCAGCTTAGGGGACCCGAGGGGCCGCGAGCAGTACTTC
D gene: TRBD1; clone size: NA; J gene: TRBJ1-2; V gene: TRBV4-1; CDR3 protein: CASSGQGPGYTF; CDR3 DNA: TGCGCCAGCAGCGGACAGGGCCCTGGCTACACCTTC
D gene: TRBD1; clone size: NA; J gene: TRBJ2-7; V gene: TRBV7-8; CDR3 protein: CASSSSRQGPYF; CDR3 DNA: TGTGCCAGCAGCTCCTCTAGACAGGGTCCGTACTTC
D gene: NA; clone size: few; J gene: TRBJ2-7; V gene: TRBV7-9; CDR3 protein: CASSLGGSRSYEQYF; CDR3 DNA: TGTGCCAGCAGCTTAGGAGGTTCCAGATCCTACGAGCAGTACTTC
D gene: TRBD2; clone size: NA; J gene: TRBJ2-3; V gene: TRBV30; CDR3 protein: CAWSVGLAGGWDTQYF; CDR3 DNA: TGTGCCTGGAGTGTGGGACTAGCGGGGGGATGGGATACGCAGTATTTT
D gene: NA; clone size: NA; J gene: TRBJ1-2; V gene: TRBV19; CDR3 protein: CASSTGSFTYGYTF; CDR3 DNA: TGTGCCAGTAGTACAGGGTCCTTCACCTATGGCTACACCTTC
D gene: TRBD1; clone size: NA; J gene: TRBJ1-4; V gene: TRBV9; CDR3 protein: CASSAGTATNEKLFF; CDR3 DNA: TGTGCCAGCAGCGCGGGGACAGCAACTAATGAAAAACTGTTTTTT
D gene: NA; clone size: NA; J gene: TRBJ1-4; V gene: TRBV6-5; CDR3 protein: CASSYSGNSNEKLFF; CDR3 DNA: TGTGCCAGCAGTTACTCAGGCAATTCTAATGAAAAACTGTTTTTT
D gene: NA; clone size: once; J gene: TRBJ2-3; V gene: TRBV7-2; CDR3 protein: CASSYSRETDTQYF; CDR3 DNA: TGTGCCAGCAGCTATTCTAGGGAGACAGATACGCAGTATTTT
D gene: TRBD1; clone size: NA; J gene: TRBJ1-2; V gene: TRBV5-6; CDR3 protein: CASSFGTGSYGYTF; CDR3 DNA: TGTGCCAGCAGCTTCGGGACAGGATCATATGGCTACACCTTC
D gene: TRBD1; clone size: NA; J gene: TRBJ1-1; V gene: TRBV19; CDR3 protein: CASSPGTGVGRTEAFF; CDR3 DNA: TGTGCCAGTAGCCCCGGGACAGGGGTGGGTCGGACTGAAGCTTTCTTT
D gene: TRBD1; clone size: few; J gene: TRBJ1-2; V gene: TRBV5-6; CDR3 protein: CASSPGGGLYGYTF; CDR3 DNA: TGTGCCAGCAGCCCCGGAGGGGGCCTCTATGGCTACACCTTC
D gene: TRBD2; clone size: few; J gene: TRBJ2-3; V gene: TRBV10-2; CDR3 protein: CASSPSGGVADTQYF; CDR3 DNA: TGCGCCAGCAGTCCGAGCGGGGGGGTGGCAGATACGCAGTATTTT
D gene: NA; clone size: NA; J gene: TRBJ2-7; V gene: TRBV11-3; CDR3 protein: CASSSQLDNNEQYF; CDR3 DNA: TGTGCCAGCAGCTCCCAACTAGATAACAACGAGCAGTACTTC
D gene: NA; clone size: many; J gene: TRBJ2-7; V gene: TRBV2; CDR3 protein: CASEGAEQYF; CDR3 DNA: TGTGCCAGCGAAGGGGCCGAGCAGTACTTC
D gene: NA; clone size: NA; J gene: TRBJ2-1; V gene: TRBV7-9; CDR3 protein: CASSPPRAGAETYNEQFF; CDR3 DNA: TGTGCCAGCAGCCCGCCGCGGGCGGGGGCCGAGACCTACAATGAGCAGTTCTTC
D gene: NA; clone size: medium-sized; J gene: TRBJ1-4; V gene: TRBV28; CDR3 protein: CASSLWNSGATNEKLFF; CDR3 DNA: TGTGCCAGCAGTTTATGGAACAGTGGAGCAACTAATGAAAAACTGTTTTTT
D gene: NA; clone size: few; J gene: TRBJ2-3; V gene: TRBV19; CDR3 protein: CASSIRVTDTQYF; CDR3 DNA: TGTGCCAGTAGTATACGGGTCACAGATACGCAGTATTTT
D gene: NA; clone size: NA; J gene: TRBJ2-4; V gene: TRBV14; CDR3 protein: CASSQVALIQYF; CDR3 DNA: TGTGCCAGCAGCCAAGTGGCCCTCATTCAGTACTTC
D gene: NA; clone size: medium-sized; J gene: TRBJ1-1; V gene: TRBV9; CDR3 protein: CASSVVPGWNTEAFF; CDR3 DNA: TGTGCCAGCAGCGTGGTCCCGGGATGGAACACTGAAGCTTTCTTT
D gene: NA; clone size: NA; J gene: TRBJ1-5; V gene: TRBV4-1; CDR3 protein: CASSQGRSNNQPQHF; CDR3 DNA: TGCGCCAGCAGCCAAGGCCGCTCCAACAATCAGCCCCAGCATTTT
D gene: NA; clone size: many; J gene: TRBJ1-2; V gene: TRBV6-1; CDR3 protein: CASKMAGEYGYTF; CDR3 DNA: TGTGCCAGCAAGATGGCAGGAGAGTATGGCTACACCTTC
D gene: NA; clone size: NA; J gene: TRBJ2-7; V gene: TRBV9; CDR3 protein: CASSVGALGSSYEQYF; CDR3 DNA: TGTGCCAGCAGCGTAGGGGCCTTGGGGAGCTCCTACGAGCAGTACTTC
D gene: NA; clone size: NA; J gene: TRBJ2-3; V gene: TRBV7-9; CDR3 protein: CASVYGGADTQYF; CDR3 DNA: TGTGCCAGCGTCTATGGGGGGGCGGATACGCAGTATTTT
D gene: NA; clone size: medium-sized; J gene: TRBJ1-1; V gene: TRBV19; CDR3 protein: CASSIRQNTEAFF; CDR3 DNA: TGTGCCAGTAGTATTAGACAGAACACTGAAGCTTTCTTT
D gene: NA; clone size: NA; J gene: TRBJ2-7; V gene: TRBV6-1; CDR3 protein: CASSDLGQQAFYEQYF; CDR3 DNA: TGTGCCAGCAGTGATCTCGGTCAGCAAGCTTTCTACGAGCAGTACTTC
D gene: TRBD1; clone size: NA; J gene: TRBJ1-2; V gene: TRBV6-5; CDR3 protein: CASSYSGTGGGGYTF; CDR3 DNA: TGTGCCAGCAGTTACTCGGGGACAGGGGGTGGGGGCTACACCTTC
D gene: TRBD1; clone size: few; J gene: TRBJ1-5; V gene: TRBV19; CDR3 protein: CASRSRDRLNQPQHF; CDR3 DNA: TGTGCCAGTAGATCCCGGGACAGGCTGAATCAGCCCCAGCATTTT
D gene: NA; clone size: NA; J gene: TRBJ2-4; V gene: TRBV7-2; CDR3 protein: CASSLVLGVAKNIQYF; CDR3 DNA: TGTGCCAGCAGCTTAGTACTGGGGGTAGCCAAAAACATTCAGTACTTC
D gene: NA; clone size: NA; J gene: TRBJ2-7; V gene: TRBV11-2; CDR3 protein: CASSFLGQEQYF; CDR3 DNA: TGTGCCAGCAGCTTTTTGGGTCAGGAGCAGTACTTC
D gene: NA; clone size: NA; J gene: TRBJ2-7; V gene: TRBV29-1; CDR3 protein: CSVPNPDSSYEQYF; CDR3 DNA: TGCAGCGTTCCGAACCCGGACAGCTCCTACGAGCAGTACTTC
D gene: TRBD1; clone size: NA; J gene: TRBJ2-1; V gene: TRBV10-3; CDR3 protein: CAISDGQGYNEQFF; CDR3 DNA: TGTGCCATCAGTGACGGACAGGGGTACAATGAGCAGTTCTTC
D gene: TRBD1; clone size: NA; J gene: TRBJ1-6; V gene: TRBV14; CDR3 protein: CASSQTGGAYNSPLHF; CDR3 DNA: TGTGCCAGCAGCCAAACAGGGGGTGCCTATAATTCACCCCTCCACTTT
D gene: NA; clone size: NA; J gene: TRBJ2-7; V gene: TRBV7-2; CDR3 protein: CASSLGGGRIYYEQYF; CDR3 DNA: TGTGCCAGCAGCTTAGGGGGTGGGAGGATCTACTACGAGCAGTACTTC
D gene: NA; clone size: NA; J gene: TRBJ2-2; V gene: TRBV11-2; CDR3 protein: CASSPGEWGPTGELFF; CDR3 DNA: TGTGCCAGCAGCCCGGGGGAGTGGGGCCCCACCGGGGAGCTGTTTTTT
D gene: NA; clone size: NA; J gene: TRBJ2-5; V gene: TRBV28; CDR3 protein: CARVGSEETQYF; CDR3 DNA: TGTGCCAGGGTAGGTAGCGAAGAGACCCAGTACTTC
D gene: TRBD2; clone size: NA; J gene: TRBJ2-1; V gene: TRBV10-3; CDR3 protein: CAIRSASGGIVNNEQFF; CDR3 DNA: TGTGCCATCCGCTCGGCTAGCGGGGGGATCGTTAACAATGAGCAGTTCTTC
D gene: NA; clone size: once; J gene: TRBJ2-7; V gene: TRBV7-6; CDR3 protein: CASSLDIGGLGYEQYF; CDR3 DNA: TGTGCCAGCAGCTTAGATATAGGGGGTTTAGGTTACGAGCAGTACTTC
D gene: NA; clone size: NA; J gene: TRBJ1-2; V gene: TRBV27; CDR3 protein: CASSLFARALYYGYTF; CDR3 DNA: TGTGCCAGCAGTTTATTTGCCCGGGCTTTATACTATGGCTACACCTTC
D gene: NA; clone size: once; J gene: TRBJ2-1; V gene: TRBV9; CDR3 protein: CASSVRGGRDEQFF; CDR3 DNA: TGTGCCAGCAGCGTACGAGGGGGGCGCGATGAGCAGTTCTTC
D gene: TRBD1; clone size: NA; J gene: TRBJ2-5; V gene: TRBV6-5; CDR3 protein: CASFPGQKETQYF; CDR3 DNA: TGTGCCAGTTTTCCGGGACAGAAAGAGACCCAGTACTTC
D gene: NA; clone size: NA; J gene: TRBJ2-2; V gene: TRBV7-9; CDR3 protein: CASSLAPGGRGAFTGELFF; CDR3 DNA: TGTGCCAGCAGCTTAGCGCCCGGGGGACGGGGAGCCTTCACCGGGGAGCTGTTTTTT